This is a list of T cell receptor beta chains from one sample in a study of blood T cells in healthy people across ages. One entry per CDR3 protein results from TCRdb running MiXCR on the 5' RACE reads. The sample carries hundreds of thousands of distinct CDR3 sequences, around 48% recorded once. Sequencing was carried out using blood. These receptors originate from a man between 25 and 39 years old in good health. The CDR3 runs from the conserved cysteine through the conserved F or W. A D gene is named only where the DNA matches it firmly. For some rows the clone size is stated as once, few or many, or as a class when expanded; others skip it.

D: TRBD1
J: TRBJ1-5
size: few
V: TRBV20-1
CDR3: CSARQTGKEEQPQHF
DNA: TGCAGTGCTAGGCAGACAGGGAAGGAAGAGCAGCCCCAGCATTTT

D: TRBD1
J: TRBJ2-7
size: .
V: TRBV5-1
CDR3: CASSQTGTGVFGDEQYF
DNA: TGCGCCAGCAGCCAAACCGGGACAGGGGTGTTTGGGGACGAGCAGTACTTC

D: .
J: TRBJ1-2
size: few
V: TRBV5-1
CDR3: CASSLAPGQRTHYGYTF
DNA: TGCGCCAGCAGCTTGGCGCCGGGACAAAGAACCCACTATGGCTACACCTTC

D: TRBD1
J: TRBJ1-4
size: .
V: TRBV12-3/TRBV12-4
CDR3: CASRPGGAGGEKLFF
DNA: TGTGCCAGCAGACCAGGGGGGGCGGGCGGTGAAAAACTGTTTTTT

D: TRBD1
J: TRBJ2-1
size: few
V: TRBV6-5
CDR3: CASSYSGQGFSGYNEQFF
DNA: TGTGCCAGCAGTTACTCAGGACAGGGATTTTCGGGCTACAATGAGCAGTTCTTC

D: TRBD2
J: TRBJ2-5
size: .
V: TRBV24-1
CDR3: CAASTTIDLPGTILQETQYF
DNA: TGTGCCGCCAGTACCACCATTGATTTGCCCGGGACTATTCTTCAGGAGACCCAGTACTTC

D: .
J: TRBJ1-1
size: few
V: TRBV7-2
CDR3: CASSLAAGTNTEAFF
DNA: TGTGCCAGCAGCTTAGCCGCAGGTACGAACACTGAAGCTTTCTTT

D: .
J: TRBJ1-2
size: .
V: TRBV20-1
CDR3: CSARNRGYVNYGYTF
DNA: TGCAGTGCTAGAAATAGGGGGTATGTGAACTATGGCTACACCTTC

D: .
J: TRBJ1-5
size: .
V: TRBV20-1
CDR3: CSATDSQSNQPQHF
DNA: TGCAGTGCCACTGACAGTCAAAGCAATCAGCCCCAGCATTTT

D: .
J: TRBJ2-7
size: few
V: TRBV20-1
CDR3: CSARDGNYEQYF
DNA: TGCAGTGCCAGGGACGGAAACTACGAGCAGTACTTC

D: .
J: TRBJ1-5
size: few
V: TRBV28
CDR3: CASQGYSNQPQHF
DNA: TGTGCCAGCCAGGGCTATAGCAATCAGCCCCAGCATTTT

D: TRBD2
J: TRBJ2-1
size: .
V: TRBV5-1
CDR3: CASSLEGLAGINEQFF
DNA: TGCGCCAGCAGCTTGGAAGGACTAGCGGGTATCAATGAGCAGTTCTTC

D: .
J: TRBJ1-1
size: .
V: TRBV15
CDR3: CATSSYSGLPTEAFF
DNA: TGTGCCACCAGCAGTTATTCAGGTCTCCCGACTGAAGCTTTCTTT

D: .
J: TRBJ2-1
size: many
V: TRBV10-3
CDR3: CALRSNNEQFF
DNA: TGTGCACTCAGGAGTAACAATGAGCAGTTCTTC

D: .
J: TRBJ2-3
size: .
V: TRBV10-3
CDR3: CAISEGSGDTQYF
DNA: TGTGCCATCAGTGAAGGATCTGGGGATACGCAGTATTTT

D: TRBD2
J: TRBJ2-1
size: .
V: TRBV10-3
CDR3: CAISADGTSGPNEQFF
DNA: TGTGCCATCAGTGCGGATGGGACTAGCGGCCCCAATGAGCAGTTCTTC

D: TRBD1
J: TRBJ1-1
size: .
V: TRBV7-9
CDR3: CASSFWTGEGSTEAFF
DNA: TGTGCCAGCAGCTTTTGGACAGGGGAAGGGAGCACTGAAGCTTTCTTT

D: TRBD1
J: TRBJ1-5
size: few
V: TRBV20-1
CDR3: CSAIRGTGGDQPQHF
DNA: TGCAGTGCTATAAGGGGGACAGGGGGAGATCAGCCCCAGCATTTT

D: TRBD1
J: TRBJ1-2
size: .
V: TRBV5-1
CDR3: CASRRDRGGYGYTF
DNA: TGCGCCAGCAGGCGGGACAGGGGCGGCTATGGCTACACCTTC

D: .
J: TRBJ2-3
size: .
V: TRBV7-8
CDR3: CASSGRAGSSTDTQYF
DNA: TGTGCCAGCAGCGGTAGAGCTGGGTCTAGCACAGATACACAGTATTTT

D: TRBD1
J: TRBJ2-1
size: .
V: TRBV7-9
CDR3: CASSSRDRESERFF
DNA: TGTGCCAGCAGCTCCCGGGACAGGGAGAGTGAGCGGTTCTTC

D: .
J: TRBJ2-1
size: .
V: TRBV28
CDR3: CASSFDGDEQFF
DNA: TGTGCCAGCAGTTTTGATGGGGATGAGCAGTTCTTC

D: TRBD1
J: TRBJ2-7
size: many
V: TRBV7-2
CDR3: CASSWDRPYEQYF
DNA: TGTGCCAGCAGCTGGGACAGGCCCTACGAGCAGTACTTC

D: .
J: TRBJ2-5
size: once
V: TRBV7-9
CDR3: CASVARQRETQYF
DNA: TGTGCCAGCGTCGCCCGACAAAGAGAGACCCAGTACTTC

D: .
J: TRBJ2-1
size: many
V: TRBV7-8
CDR3: CASSSFRTVDNEQFF
DNA: TGTGCCAGCAGCTCCTTTCGGACGGTCGACAATGAGCAGTTCTTC

D: .
J: TRBJ2-3
size: .
V: TRBV4-3
CDR3: CASSQRWRAEGADTQYF
DNA: TGCGCCAGCAGCCAAAGGTGGAGGGCAGAGGGCGCAGATACGCAGTATTTT

D: .
J: TRBJ2-1
size: .
V: TRBV12-3/TRBV12-4
CDR3: CASRWNSPEQFF
DNA: TGTGCCAGCAGGTGGAACTCCCCAGAGCAGTTCTTC

D: .
J: TRBJ2-7
size: .
V: TRBV12-3/TRBV12-4
CDR3: CASTRGAGEQYF
DNA: TGTGCCAGCACCCGGGGGGCCGGTGAGCAGTACTTC

D: TRBD1
J: TRBJ2-5
size: few
V: TRBV13
CDR3: CASSPGTVGTQYF
DNA: TGTGCCAGCAGCCCCGGGACAGTCGGGACCCAGTACTTC

D: .
J: TRBJ2-7
size: few
V: TRBV7-9
CDR3: CASSLGVVGMSHEQYF
DNA: TGTGCCAGCAGCTTAGGTGTTGTAGGGATGAGCCACGAGCAGTACTTC

D: .
J: TRBJ2-7
size: .
V: TRBV9
CDR3: CASSPGTRGNYEQYF
DNA: TGTGCCAGCAGCCCCGGCACGAGGGGGAACTACGAGCAGTACTTC

D: .
J: TRBJ1-6
size: .
V: TRBV3-1
CDR3: CASSQGGRSPLHF
DNA: TGTGCCAGCAGCCAAGGGGGCAGGTCACCCCTCCACTTT

D: .
J: TRBJ2-7
size: .
V: TRBV28
CDR3: CASSPQGTIYEQYF
DNA: TGTGCCAGCAGCCCCCAGGGCACAATCTACGAGCAGTACTTC

D: .
J: TRBJ1-1
size: .
V: TRBV20-1
CDR3: CSADNPRAFF
DNA: TGCAGTGCGGATAACCCACGGGCTTTCTTT

D: TRBD1
J: TRBJ2-7
size: few
V: TRBV6-1
CDR3: CASSETGPYEQYF
DNA: TGTGCCAGCAGCGAGACAGGGCCCTACGAGCAGTACTTC

D: .
J: TRBJ1-4
size: .
V: TRBV4-1
CDR3: CASGQDRGGYEKLFF
DNA: TGCGCCAGCGGCCAGGACCGGGGGGGGTATGAAAAACTGTTTTTT

D: .
J: TRBJ2-7
size: .
V: TRBV20-1
CDR3: CSASHYEQYF
DNA: TGCAGTGCTAGCCACTACGAGCAGTACTTC

D: .
J: TRBJ2-7
size: few
V: TRBV6-1
CDR3: CASSRAFSSYEQYF
DNA: TGTGCCAGCTCCAGAGCTTTCTCCTCCTACGAGCAGTACTTC

D: .
J: TRBJ2-5
size: few
V: TRBV2
CDR3: CASSEPNGGGSQETQYF
DNA: TGTGCCAGCAGTGAACCGAACGGCGGGGGCAGCCAAGAGACCCAGTACTTC

D: .
J: TRBJ2-3
size: .
V: TRBV13
CDR3: CASSLSDGYTDMQYF
DNA: TGTGCCAGCAGCTTATCGGACGGTTACACAGATATGCAGTATTTT

D: .
J: TRBJ2-7
size: .
V: TRBV3-1
CDR3: CASSPKVDSYEQYF
DNA: TGTGCCAGCAGCCCTAAGGTAGACTCCTACGAGCAGTACTTC

D: TRBD1
J: TRBJ2-7
size: few
V: TRBV7-9
CDR3: CASSARQGGYEQYF
DNA: TGTGCCAGCAGCGCTCGACAGGGGGGATACGAGCAGTACTTC

D: TRBD2
J: TRBJ2-1
size: .
V: TRBV4-1
CDR3: CVSSQAWLAGLYNEQFF
DNA: TGCGTCAGCAGCCAGGCTTGGCTAGCGGGGCTATACAATGAGCAGTTCTTC

D: .
J: TRBJ2-5
size: .
V: TRBV20-1
CDR3: CSAIEGETQYF
DNA: TGCAGTGCTATCGAGGGGGAGACCCAGTACTTC

D: .
J: TRBJ1-5
size: .
V: TRBV7-8
CDR3: CASSQGLGRDQPQHF
DNA: TGTGCCAGCAGCCAGGGACTGGGGAGGGATCAGCCCCAGCATTTT

D: TRBD2
J: TRBJ2-3
size: .
V: TRBV4-1
CDR3: CASSREGTSGADTQYF
DNA: TGCGCCAGCAGCCGGGAAGGGACTAGCGGGGCAGATACGCAGTATTTT

D: .
J: TRBJ2-2
size: .
V: TRBV9
CDR3: CASSVGRGASTGELFF
DNA: TGTGCCAGCAGCGTCGGACGGGGGGCTTCCACCGGGGAGCTGTTTTTT

D: TRBD1
J: TRBJ1-1
size: few
V: TRBV29-1
CDR3: CSGVRDRVNTEAFF
DNA: TGCAGCGGAGTCCGGGACAGGGTGAACACTGAAGCTTTCTTT

D: .
J: TRBJ2-3
size: .
V: TRBV2
CDR3: CASSEAYARITDTQYF
DNA: TGTGCCAGCAGTGAAGCGTACGCGCGCATCACGGATACGCAGTATTTT

D: .
J: TRBJ1-1
size: many
V: TRBV29-1
CDR3: CSVLLGRNTEAFF
DNA: TGCAGCGTTTTGCTGGGGAGGAACACTGAAGCTTTCTTT